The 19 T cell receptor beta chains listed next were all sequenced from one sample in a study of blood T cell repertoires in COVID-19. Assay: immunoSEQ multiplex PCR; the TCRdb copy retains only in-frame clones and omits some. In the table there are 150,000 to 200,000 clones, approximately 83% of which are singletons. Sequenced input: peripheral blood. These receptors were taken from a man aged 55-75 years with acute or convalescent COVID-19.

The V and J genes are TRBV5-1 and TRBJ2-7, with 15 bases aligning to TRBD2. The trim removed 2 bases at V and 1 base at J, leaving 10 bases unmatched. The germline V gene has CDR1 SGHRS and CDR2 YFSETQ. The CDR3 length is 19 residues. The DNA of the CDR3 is TGCGCCAGCAGCTTACCGGGACTAGCGGGAGGCGAGTGGTCCTACGAGCAGTACTTC. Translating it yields CASSLPGLAGGEWSYEQYF.

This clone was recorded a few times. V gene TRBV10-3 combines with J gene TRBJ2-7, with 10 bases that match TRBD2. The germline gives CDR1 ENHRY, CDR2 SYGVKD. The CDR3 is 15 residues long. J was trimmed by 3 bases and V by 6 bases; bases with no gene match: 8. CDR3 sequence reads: CAISGASSGSYEQYF. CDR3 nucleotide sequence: TGTGCCATCAGCGGGGCTTCTAGCGGGAGCTACGAGCAGTACTTC.

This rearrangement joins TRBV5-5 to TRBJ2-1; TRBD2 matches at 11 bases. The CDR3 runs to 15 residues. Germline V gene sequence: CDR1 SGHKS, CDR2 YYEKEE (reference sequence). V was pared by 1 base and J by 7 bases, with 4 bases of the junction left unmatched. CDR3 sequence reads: CASSLTSGSWNEQFF. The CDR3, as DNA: TGTGCCAGCAGCTTGACTAGCGGGAGCTGGAATGAGCAGTTCTTC.

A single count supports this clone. As DNA, the CDR3 is TGTGCCAGCGCCCCGCCCGGGGAGACCCAGTACTTC. Amino acid sequence: CASAPPGETQYF. This rearrangement joins TRBV5-4 to TRBJ2-5; D is undetermined. Germline-derived CDR1 and CDR2 are SGHNT and YYREEE (reference sequence). The CDR3 covers 12 residues. V lost 7 bases to trimming and J lost 5 bases, with 12 bases between them.

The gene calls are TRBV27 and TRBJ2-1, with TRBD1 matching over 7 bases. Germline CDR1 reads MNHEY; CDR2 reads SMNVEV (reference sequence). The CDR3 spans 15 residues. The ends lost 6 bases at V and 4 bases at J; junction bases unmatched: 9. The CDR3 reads CASREYRGYYNEQFF. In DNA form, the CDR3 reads TGTGCCAGCAGGGAGTACAGGGGATATTACAATGAGCAGTTCTTC.

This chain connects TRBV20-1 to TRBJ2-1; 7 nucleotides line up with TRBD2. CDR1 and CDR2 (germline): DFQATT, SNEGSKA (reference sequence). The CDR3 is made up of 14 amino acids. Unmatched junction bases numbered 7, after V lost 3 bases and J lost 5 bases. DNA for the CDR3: TGCAGTGCTAGTCATAGCGGGCTAAACAATGAGCAGTTCTTC. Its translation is CSASHSGLNNEQFF.

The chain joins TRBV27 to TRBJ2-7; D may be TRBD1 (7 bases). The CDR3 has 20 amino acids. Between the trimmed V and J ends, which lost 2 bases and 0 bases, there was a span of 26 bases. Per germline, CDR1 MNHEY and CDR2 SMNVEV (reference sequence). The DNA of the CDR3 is TGTGCCAGCAGTTTAAGACTATCCCCTCCAGGGGGGCTTCGCTCCTACGAGCAGTACTTC. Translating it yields CASSLRLSPPGGLRSYEQYF.

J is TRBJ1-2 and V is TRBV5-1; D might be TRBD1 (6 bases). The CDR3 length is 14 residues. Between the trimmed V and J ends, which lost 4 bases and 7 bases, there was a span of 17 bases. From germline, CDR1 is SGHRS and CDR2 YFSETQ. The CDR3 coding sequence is TGCGCCAGCAGCGGAGGGGGGGCGCAGAGTGGCTACACCTTC. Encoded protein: CASSGGGAQSGYTF. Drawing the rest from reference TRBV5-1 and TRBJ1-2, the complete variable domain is KAGVTQTPRYLIKTRGQQVTLSCSPISGHRSVSWYQQTPGQGLQFLFEYFSETQRNKGNFPGRFSGRQFSNSRSEMNVSTLELGDSALYLCASSGGGAQSGYTFGSGTRLTVV.

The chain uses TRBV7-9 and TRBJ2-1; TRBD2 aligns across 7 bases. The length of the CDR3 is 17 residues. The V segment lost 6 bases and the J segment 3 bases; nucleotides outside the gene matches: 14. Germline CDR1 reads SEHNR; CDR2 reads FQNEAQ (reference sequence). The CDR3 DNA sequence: TGTGCCAGCAGTAAATTACGGGCGGGAGCGGTCTACAATGAGCAGTTCTTC. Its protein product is CASSKLRAGAVYNEQFF.

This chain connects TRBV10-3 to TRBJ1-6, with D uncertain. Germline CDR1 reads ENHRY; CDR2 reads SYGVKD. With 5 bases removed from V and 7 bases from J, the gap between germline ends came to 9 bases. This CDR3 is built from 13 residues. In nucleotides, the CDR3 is TGTGCCATCAGTACTTCCGAAAATTCACCCCTCCACTTT. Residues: CAISTSENSPLHF.

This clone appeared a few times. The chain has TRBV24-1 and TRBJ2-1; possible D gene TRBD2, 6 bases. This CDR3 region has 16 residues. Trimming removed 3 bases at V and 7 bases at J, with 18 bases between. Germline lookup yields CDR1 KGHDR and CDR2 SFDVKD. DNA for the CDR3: TGTGCCACCAGTGATGTAGGTTCCCCTGGGGGGAATGAGCAGTTCTTC. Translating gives CATSDVGSPGGNEQFF.

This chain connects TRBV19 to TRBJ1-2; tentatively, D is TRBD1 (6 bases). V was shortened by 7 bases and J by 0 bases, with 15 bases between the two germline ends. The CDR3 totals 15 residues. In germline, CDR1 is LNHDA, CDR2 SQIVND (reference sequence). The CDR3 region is CASKETGGSNYGYTF. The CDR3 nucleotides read TGTGCCAGTAAGGAAACGGGGGGCTCTAACTATGGCTACACCTTC.

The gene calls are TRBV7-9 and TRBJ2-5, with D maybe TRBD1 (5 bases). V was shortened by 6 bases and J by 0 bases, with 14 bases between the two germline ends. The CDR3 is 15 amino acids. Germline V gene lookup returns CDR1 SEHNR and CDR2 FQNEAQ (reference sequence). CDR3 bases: TGTGCCAGCAGTCCGGCAGGACAAGACCAAGAGACCCAGTACTTC. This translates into CASSPAGQDQETQYF.

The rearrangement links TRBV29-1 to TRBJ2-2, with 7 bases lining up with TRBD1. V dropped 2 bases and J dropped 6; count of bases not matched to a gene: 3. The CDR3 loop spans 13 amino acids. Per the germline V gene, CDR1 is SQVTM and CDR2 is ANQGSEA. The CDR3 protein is CSVETGAAGELFF. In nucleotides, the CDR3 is TGCAGCGTTGAAACAGGGGCGGCCGGGGAGCTGTTTTTT.

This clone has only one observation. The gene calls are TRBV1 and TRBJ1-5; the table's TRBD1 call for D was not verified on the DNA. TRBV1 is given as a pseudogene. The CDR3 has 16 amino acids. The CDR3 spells CTSSQVDRATNQPQHF. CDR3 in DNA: TGCACCAGCAGCCAAGTAGACAGGGCTACCAATCAGCCCCAGCATTTT.

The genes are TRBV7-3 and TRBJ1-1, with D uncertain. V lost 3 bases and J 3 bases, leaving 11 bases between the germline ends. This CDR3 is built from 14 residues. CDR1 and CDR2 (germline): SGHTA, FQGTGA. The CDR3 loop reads CASSFRAGYTEAFF. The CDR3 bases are TGTGCCAGCAGCTTCCGCGCGGGGTACACTGAAGCTTTCTTT.

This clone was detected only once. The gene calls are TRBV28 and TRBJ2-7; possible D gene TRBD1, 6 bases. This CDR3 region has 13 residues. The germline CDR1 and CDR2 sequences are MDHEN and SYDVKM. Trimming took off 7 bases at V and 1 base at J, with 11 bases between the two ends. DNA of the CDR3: TGTGCCAGCACACGACAGGAATCCTACGAGCAGTACTTC. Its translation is CASTRQESYEQYF.

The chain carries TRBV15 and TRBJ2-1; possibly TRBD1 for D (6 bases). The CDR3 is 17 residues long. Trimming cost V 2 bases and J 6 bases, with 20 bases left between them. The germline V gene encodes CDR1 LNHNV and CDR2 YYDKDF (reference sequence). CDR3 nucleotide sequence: TGTGCCACCAGCAGAACTACTTCTTACAGGGCTTCCAATGAGCAGTTCTTC. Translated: CATSRTTSYRASNEQFF.

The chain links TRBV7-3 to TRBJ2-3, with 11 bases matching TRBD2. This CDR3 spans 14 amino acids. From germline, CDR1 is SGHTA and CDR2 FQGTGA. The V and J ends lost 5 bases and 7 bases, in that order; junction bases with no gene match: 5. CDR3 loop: CASSPGTSGHTQYF. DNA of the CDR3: TGTGCCAGCAGCCCCGGGACTAGCGGCCATACGCAGTATTTT.